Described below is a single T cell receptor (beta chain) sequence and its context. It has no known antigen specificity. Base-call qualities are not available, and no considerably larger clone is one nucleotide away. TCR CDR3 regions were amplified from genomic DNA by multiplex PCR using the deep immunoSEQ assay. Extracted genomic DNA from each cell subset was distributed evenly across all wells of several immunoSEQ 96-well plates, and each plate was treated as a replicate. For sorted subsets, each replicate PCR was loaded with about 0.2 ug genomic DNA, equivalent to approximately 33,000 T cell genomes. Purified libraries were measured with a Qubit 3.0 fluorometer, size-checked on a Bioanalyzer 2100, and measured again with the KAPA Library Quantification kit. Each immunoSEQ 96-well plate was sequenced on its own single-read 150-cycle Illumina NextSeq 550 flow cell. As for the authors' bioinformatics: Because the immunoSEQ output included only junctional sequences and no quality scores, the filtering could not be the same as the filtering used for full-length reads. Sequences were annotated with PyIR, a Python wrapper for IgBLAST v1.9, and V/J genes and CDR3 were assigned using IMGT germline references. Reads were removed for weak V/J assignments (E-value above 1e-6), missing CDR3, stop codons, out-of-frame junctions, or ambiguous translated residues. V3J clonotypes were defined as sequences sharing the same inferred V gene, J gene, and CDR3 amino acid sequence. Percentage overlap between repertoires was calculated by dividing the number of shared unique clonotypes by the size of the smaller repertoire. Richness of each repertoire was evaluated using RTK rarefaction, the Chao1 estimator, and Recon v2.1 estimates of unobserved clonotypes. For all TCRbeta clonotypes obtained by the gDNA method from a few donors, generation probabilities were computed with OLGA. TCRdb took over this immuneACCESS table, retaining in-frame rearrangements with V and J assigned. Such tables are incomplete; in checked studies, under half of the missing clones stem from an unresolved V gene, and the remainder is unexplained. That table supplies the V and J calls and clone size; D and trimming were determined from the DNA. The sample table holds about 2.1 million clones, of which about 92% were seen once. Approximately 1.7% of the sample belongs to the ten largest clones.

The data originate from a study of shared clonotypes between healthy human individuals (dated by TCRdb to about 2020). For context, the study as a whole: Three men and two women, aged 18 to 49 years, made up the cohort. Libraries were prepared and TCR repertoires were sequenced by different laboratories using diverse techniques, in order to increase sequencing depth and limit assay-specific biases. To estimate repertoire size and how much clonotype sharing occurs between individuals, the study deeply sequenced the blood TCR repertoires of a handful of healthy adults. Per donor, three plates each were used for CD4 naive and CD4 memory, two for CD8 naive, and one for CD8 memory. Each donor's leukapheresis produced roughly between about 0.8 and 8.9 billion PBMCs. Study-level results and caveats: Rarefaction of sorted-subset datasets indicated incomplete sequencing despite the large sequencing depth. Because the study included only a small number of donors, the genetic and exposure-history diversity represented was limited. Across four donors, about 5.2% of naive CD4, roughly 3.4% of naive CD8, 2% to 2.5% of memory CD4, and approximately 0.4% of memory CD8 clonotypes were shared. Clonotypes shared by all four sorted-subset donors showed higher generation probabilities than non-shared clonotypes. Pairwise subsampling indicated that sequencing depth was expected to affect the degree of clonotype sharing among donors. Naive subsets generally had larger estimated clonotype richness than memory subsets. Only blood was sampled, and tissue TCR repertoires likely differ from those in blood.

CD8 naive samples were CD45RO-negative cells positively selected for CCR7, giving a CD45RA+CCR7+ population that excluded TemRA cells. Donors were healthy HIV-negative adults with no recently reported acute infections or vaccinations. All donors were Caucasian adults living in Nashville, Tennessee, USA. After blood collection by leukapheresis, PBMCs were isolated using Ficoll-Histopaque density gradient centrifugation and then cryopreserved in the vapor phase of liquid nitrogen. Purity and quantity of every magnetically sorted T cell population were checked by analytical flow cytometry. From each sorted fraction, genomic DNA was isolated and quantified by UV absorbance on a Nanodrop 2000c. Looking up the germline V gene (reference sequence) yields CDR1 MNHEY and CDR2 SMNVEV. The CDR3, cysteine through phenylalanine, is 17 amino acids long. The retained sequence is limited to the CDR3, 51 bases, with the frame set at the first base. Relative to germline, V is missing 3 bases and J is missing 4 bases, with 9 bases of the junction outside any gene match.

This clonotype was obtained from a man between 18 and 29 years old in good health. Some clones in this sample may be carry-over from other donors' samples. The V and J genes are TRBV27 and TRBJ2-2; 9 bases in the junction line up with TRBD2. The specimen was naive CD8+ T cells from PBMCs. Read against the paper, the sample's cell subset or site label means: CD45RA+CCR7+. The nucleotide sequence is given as TGTGCCAGCAGTTTTGTTAGCGGGAGAGGGGCCACCGGGGAGCTGTTTTTT. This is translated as CASSFVSGRGATGELFF.